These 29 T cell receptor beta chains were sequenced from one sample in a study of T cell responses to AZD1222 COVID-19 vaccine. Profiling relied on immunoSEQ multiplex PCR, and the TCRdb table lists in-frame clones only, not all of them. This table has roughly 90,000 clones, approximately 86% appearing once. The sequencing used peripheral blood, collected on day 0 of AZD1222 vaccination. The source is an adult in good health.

In nucleotides, the CDR3 is TGTGCCAGCAGCTTTTCGGGGTATTCAGGCCCAATCACCTACGAGCAGTACTTC. Protein: CASSFSGYSGPITYEQYF. The chain uses TRBV5-6 and TRBJ2-7; possibly TRBD2 for D (5 bases). The CDR3 runs 18 residues. Germline lookup yields CDR1 SGHDT and CDR2 YYEEEE. Trimming removed 2 bases from V and 2 bases from J, with 23 bases in between.

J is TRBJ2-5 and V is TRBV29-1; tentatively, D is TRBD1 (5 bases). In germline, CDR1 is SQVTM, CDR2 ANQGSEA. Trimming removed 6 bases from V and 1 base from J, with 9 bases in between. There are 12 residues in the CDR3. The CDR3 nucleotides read TGCAGCGTCAGGACACTCCAAGAGACCCAGTACTTC. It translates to CSVRTLQETQYF.

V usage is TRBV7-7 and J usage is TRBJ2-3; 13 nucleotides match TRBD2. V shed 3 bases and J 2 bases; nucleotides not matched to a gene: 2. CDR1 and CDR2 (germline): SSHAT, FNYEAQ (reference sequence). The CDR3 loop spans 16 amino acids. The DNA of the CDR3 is TGTGCCAGCAGCTTGGGGACTAGCGGGGTCACAGATACGCAGTATTTT. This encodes CASSLGTSGVTDTQYF. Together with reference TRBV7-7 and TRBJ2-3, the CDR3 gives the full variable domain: GAGVSQSPRYKVTKRGQDVTLRCDPISSHATLYWYQQALGQGPEFLTYFNYEAQPDKSGLPSDRFSAERPEGSISTLTIQRTEQRDSAMYRCASSLGTSGVTDTQYFGPGTRLTVL.

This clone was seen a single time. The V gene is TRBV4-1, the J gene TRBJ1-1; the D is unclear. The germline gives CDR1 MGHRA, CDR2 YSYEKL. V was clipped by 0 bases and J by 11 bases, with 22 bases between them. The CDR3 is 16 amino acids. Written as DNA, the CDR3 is TGCGCCAGCAGCCAAGAGGAGGGCAGAAGCGTCACTTGGGCTTTCTTT. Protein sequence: CASSQEEGRSVTWAFF.

The CDR3 sequence is CASSAVGGGPYEQYF. CDR3 DNA sequence: TGTGCCAGCAGCGCCGTGGGCGGGGGACCCTACGAGCAGTACTTC. This chain joins TRBV3-1 (or the pseudogene TRBV3-2) and TRBJ2-7; the match to TRBD2 covers 7 bases. In germline, CDR1 is LGHDT, CDR2 YNNKEL (reference sequence). The CDR3 sequence is 15 residues long. V gave up 5 bases and J gave up 2 bases; unmatched junction bases: 9.

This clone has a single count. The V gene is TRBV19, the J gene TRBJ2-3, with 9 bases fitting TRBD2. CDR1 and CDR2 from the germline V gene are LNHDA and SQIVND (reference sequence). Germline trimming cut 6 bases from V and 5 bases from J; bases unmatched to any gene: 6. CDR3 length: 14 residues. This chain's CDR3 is CASRGAGGGDTQYF. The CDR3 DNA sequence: TGTGCCAGTAGGGGAGCGGGAGGCGGAGATACGCAGTATTTT.

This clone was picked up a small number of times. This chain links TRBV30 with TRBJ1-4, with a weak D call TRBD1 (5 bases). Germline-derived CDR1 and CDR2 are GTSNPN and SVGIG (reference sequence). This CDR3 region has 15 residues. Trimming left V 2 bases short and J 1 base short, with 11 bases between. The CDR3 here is CAWSPPGGTNEKLFF. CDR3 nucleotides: TGTGCCTGGAGTCCCCCGGGGGGAACTAATGAAAAACTGTTTTTT.

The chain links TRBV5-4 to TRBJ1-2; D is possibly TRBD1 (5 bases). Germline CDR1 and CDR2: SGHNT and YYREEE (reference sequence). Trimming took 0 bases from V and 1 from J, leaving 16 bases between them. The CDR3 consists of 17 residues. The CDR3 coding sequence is TGTGCCAGCAGCTTGGCTCCCGGGACCTTCCTTAACTATGGCTACACCTTC. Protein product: CASSLAPGTFLNYGYTF.

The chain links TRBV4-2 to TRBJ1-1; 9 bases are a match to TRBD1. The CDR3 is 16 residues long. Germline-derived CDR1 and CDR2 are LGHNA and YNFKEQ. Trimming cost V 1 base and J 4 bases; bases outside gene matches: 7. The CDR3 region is CASSQGTGVGSTEAFF. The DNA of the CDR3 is TGTGCCAGCAGCCAAGGGACAGGGGTAGGGAGCACTGAAGCTTTCTTT.

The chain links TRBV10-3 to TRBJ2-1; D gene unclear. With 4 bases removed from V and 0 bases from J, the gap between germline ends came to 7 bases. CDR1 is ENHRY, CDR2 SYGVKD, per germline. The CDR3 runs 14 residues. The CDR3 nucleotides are TGTGCCATCAGTGTGGCAAACTCCTACAATGAGCAGTTCTTC. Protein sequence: CAISVANSYNEQFF.

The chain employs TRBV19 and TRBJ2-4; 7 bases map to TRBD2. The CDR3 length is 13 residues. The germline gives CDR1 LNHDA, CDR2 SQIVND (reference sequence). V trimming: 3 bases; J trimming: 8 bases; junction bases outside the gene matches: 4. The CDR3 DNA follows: TGTGCCAGTAGTATTCCGGGAGGACACATTCAGTACTTC. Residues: CASSIPGGHIQYF.

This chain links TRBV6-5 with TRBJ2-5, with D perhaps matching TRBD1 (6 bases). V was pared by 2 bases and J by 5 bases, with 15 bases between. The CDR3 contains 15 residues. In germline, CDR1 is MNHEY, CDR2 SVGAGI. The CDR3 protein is CASSYRTDRSETQYF. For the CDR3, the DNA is TGTGCCAGCAGTTACCGCACTGACAGGAGCGAGACCCAGTACTTC.

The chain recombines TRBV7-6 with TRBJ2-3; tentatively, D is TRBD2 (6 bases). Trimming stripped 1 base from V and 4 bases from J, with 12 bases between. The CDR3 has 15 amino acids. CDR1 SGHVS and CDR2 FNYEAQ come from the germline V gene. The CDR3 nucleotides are TGTGCCAGCAGCTTAGTCGGCCGGGAGTCAGATACGCAGTATTTT. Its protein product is CASSLVGRESDTQYF.

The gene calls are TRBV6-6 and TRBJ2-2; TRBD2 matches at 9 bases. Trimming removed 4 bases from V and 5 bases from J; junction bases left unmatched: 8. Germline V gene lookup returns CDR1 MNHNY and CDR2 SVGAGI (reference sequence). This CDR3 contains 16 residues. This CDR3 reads CASSLGLARGTGELFF. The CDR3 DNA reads TGTGCCAGCAGTTTGGGACTAGCTAGGGGTACCGGGGAGCTGTTTTTT.

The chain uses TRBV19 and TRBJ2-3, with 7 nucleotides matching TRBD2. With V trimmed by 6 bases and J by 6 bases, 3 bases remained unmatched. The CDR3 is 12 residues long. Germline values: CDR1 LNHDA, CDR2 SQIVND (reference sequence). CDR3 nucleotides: TGTGCCAGTAGAGTAGCGGGCGATACGCAGTATTTT. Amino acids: CASRVAGDTQYF.

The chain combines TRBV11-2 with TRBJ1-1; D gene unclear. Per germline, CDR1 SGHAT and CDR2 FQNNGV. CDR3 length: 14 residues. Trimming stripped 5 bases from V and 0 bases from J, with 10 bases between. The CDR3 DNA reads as TGTGCCAGCAGCCAATCGACCGTGAACACTGAAGCTTTCTTT. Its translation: CASSQSTVNTEAFF.

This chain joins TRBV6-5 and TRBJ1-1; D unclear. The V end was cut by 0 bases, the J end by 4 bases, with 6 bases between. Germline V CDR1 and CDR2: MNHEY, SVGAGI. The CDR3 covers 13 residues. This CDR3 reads CASSYSWGTEAFF. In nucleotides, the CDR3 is TGTGCCAGCAGTTACTCGTGGGGCACTGAAGCTTTCTTT.

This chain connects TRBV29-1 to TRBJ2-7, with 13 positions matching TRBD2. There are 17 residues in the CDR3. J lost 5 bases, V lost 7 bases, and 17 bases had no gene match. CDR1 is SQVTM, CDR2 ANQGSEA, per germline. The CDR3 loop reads CSAHRRLAGGRLDEQYF. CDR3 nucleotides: TGCAGCGCTCACCGAAGACTAGCGGGAGGCAGGTTGGACGAGCAGTACTTC.

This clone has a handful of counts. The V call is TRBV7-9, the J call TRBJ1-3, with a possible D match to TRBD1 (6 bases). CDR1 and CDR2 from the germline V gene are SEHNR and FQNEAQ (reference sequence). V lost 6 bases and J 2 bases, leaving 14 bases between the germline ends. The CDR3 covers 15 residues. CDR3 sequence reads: CASRNDRTPGNTIYF. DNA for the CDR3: TGTGCCAGCAGGAACGACAGGACGCCTGGAAACACCATATATTTT.

CDR3 sequence: CATSRDAARAYSGNTIYF. The CDR3 nucleotides are TGTGCCACCAGCAGAGATGCGGCGAGGGCCTACTCTGGAAACACCATATATTTT. The rearrangement links TRBV15 to TRBJ1-3; D not resolved. V lost 0 bases, J lost 0 bases, and 15 bases lay in between. Germline loops: CDR1 LNHNV, CDR2 YYDKDF (reference sequence). The CDR3 has 18 amino acids.

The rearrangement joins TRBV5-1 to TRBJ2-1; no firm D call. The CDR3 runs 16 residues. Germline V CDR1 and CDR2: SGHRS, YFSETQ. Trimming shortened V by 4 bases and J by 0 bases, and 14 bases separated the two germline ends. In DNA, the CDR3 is TGCGCCAGCAGCCTGGTGGCGCGGAGCTCCTACAATGAGCAGTTCTTC. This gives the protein CASSLVARSSYNEQFF.

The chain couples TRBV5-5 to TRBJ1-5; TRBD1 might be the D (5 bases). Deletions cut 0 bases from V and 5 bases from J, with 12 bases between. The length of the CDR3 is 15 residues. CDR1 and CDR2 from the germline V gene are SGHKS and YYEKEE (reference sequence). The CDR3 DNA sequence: TGTGCCAGCAGCTTGGGGGTCAGGGTTGATCAGCCCCAGCATTTT. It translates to CASSLGVRVDQPQHF.

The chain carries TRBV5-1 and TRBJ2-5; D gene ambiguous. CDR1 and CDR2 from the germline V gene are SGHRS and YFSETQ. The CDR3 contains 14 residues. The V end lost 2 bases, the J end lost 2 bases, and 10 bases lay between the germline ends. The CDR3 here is CASSFGLGQETQYF. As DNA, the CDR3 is TGCGCCAGCAGCTTCGGCTTGGGACAAGAGACCCAGTACTTC. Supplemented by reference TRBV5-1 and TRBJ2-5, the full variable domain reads KAGVTQTPRYLIKTRGQQVTLSCSPISGHRSVSWYQQTPGQGLQFLFEYFSETQRNKGNFPGRFSGRQFSNSRSEMNVSTLELGDSALYLCASSFGLGQETQYFGPGTRLLVL.

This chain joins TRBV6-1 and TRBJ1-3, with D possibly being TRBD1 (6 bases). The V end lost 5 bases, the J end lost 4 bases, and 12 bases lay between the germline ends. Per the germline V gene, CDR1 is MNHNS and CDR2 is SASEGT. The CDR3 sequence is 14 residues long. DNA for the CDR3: TGTGCCAGCAGTTTAACAGGGTTGGGAAACACCATATATTTT. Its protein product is CASSLTGLGNTIYF.

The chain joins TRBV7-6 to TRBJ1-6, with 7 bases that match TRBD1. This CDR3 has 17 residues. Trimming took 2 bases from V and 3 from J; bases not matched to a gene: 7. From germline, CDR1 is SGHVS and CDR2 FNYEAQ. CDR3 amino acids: CASSLSGTAYYNSPLHF. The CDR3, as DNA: TGTGCCAGCAGCTTATCCGGGACAGCGTACTATAATTCACCCCTCCACTTT.

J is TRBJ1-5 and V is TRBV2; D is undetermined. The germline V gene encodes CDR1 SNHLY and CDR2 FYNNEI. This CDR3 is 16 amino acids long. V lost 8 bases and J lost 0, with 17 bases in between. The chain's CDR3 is CASYEGGGYSNQPQHF. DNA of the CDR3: TGTGCCAGCTATGAAGGCGGTGGTTATAGCAATCAGCCCCAGCATTTT.

The CDR3 loop is CASSLGTAFYGYTF. DNA for the CDR3: TGTGCCAGCAGCTTAGGGACAGCTTTCTATGGCTACACCTTC. The J gene is TRBJ1-2, the V gene TRBV7-2; tentatively, D is TRBD1 (6 bases). V shed 1 base and J shed 4 bases, with 10 bases lying between them. CDR1 and CDR2 from the germline V gene are SGHTA and FQGNSA. The CDR3 contains 14 residues.

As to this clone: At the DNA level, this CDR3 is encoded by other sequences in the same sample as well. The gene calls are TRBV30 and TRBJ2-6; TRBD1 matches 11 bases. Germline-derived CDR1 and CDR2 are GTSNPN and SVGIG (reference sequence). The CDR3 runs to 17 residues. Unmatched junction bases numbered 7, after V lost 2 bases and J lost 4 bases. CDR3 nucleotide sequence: TGTGCCTGGAGTCATAGGACAGGGGGCACAGGGGCCAACGTCCTGACTTTC. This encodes CAWSHRTGGTGANVLTF.

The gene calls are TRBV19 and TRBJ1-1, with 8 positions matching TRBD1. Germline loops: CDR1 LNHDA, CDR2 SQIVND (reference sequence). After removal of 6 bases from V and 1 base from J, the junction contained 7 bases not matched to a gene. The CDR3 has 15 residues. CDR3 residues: CASSQLGQGNTEAFF. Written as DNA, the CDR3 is TGTGCCAGTAGCCAGCTCGGACAGGGGAACACTGAAGCTTTCTTT.